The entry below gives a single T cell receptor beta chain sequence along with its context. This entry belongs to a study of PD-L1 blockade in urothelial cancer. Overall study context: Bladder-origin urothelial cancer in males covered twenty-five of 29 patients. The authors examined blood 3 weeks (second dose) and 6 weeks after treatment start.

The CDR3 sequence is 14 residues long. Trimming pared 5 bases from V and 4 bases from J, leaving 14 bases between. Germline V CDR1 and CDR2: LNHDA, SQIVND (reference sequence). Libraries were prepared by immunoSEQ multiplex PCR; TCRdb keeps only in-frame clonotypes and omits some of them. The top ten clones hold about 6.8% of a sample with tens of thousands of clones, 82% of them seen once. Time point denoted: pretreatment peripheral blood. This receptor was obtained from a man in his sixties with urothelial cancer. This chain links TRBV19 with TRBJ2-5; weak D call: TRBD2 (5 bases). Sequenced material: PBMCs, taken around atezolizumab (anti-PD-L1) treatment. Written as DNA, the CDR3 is TGTGCCAGTAGTTCTCGGGGATTGCCAGAGACCCAGTACTTC. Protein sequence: CASSSRGLPETQYF.